Each of the 32 T cell receptor beta chains below was sequenced from the same sample in a study of Ad26.COV2.S vaccination and SARS-CoV-2 variants. Sequenced by immunoSEQ multiplex PCR; TCRdb stores in-frame clones only, minus some. The sample holds about 400,000 clones, approximately 89% seen once. Described treatment: about 20 received Ad26.COV2.S at low or high dose, single or two shots; roughly five received placebo; per-sample allocation not given. After the first vaccine or placebo injection, samples were drawn on day 63. The sequences come from peripheral blood, collected in a trial of Ad26.COV2.S vaccine versus placebo. The receptors shown here come from a person aged 18-65 years who received the Ad26.COV2.S COVID-19 vaccine or a placebo.

This chain uses TRBV9 with TRBJ2-6; D is uncertain. Per the germline V gene, CDR1 is SGDLS and CDR2 is YYNGEE. Trimming removed 4 bases from V and 2 bases from J, with 13 bases in between. The length of the CDR3 is 16 residues. CDR3 loop: CASSPRGEAGANVLTF. CDR3 nucleotide sequence: TGTGCCAGCAGCCCCCGAGGAGAGGCTGGGGCCAACGTCCTGACTTTC.

V is TRBV19 and J is TRBJ1-5, with unresolved D. This CDR3 is 15 amino acids long. Germline V gene lookup returns CDR1 LNHDA and CDR2 SQIVND (reference sequence). V dropped 3 bases and J dropped 2 bases, with 11 bases sitting between them. The CDR3 protein is CASSIGHSGNQPQHF. The CDR3 region has the DNA TGTGCCAGTAGTATTGGTCATTCTGGCAATCAGCCCCAGCATTTT.

The chain employs TRBV28 and TRBJ1-5, with D possibly being TRBD1 (6 bases). The CDR3 is made up of 17 amino acids. Per germline, CDR1 MDHEN and CDR2 SYDVKM. V was trimmed by 5 bases and J by 1 base, leaving 18 bases between them. The DNA for the CDR3 is TGTGCCAGCAGTCCAATTACGGGGGGCTGGAGCAATCAGCCCCAGCATTTT. Translation: CASSPITGGWSNQPQHF.

This clone occurred once. The CDR3 region is CASSPGRNQPQHF. The CDR3 bases are TGTGCCAGCAGCCCGGGGCGCAATCAGCCCCAGCATTTT. The rearrangement links TRBV7-2 to TRBJ1-5, with a weak D call TRBD1 (5 bases). Germline-derived CDR1 and CDR2 are SGHTA and FQGNSA. Trimming cost V 5 bases and J 2 bases, with 7 bases left between them. The CDR3 is 13 amino acids.

The chain recombines TRBV6-1 with TRBJ2-1; 9 bases are a match to TRBD2. The CDR3 has 18 amino acids. Trimming at V came to 1 base and at J to 4 bases, leaving 11 bases not matched to a gene. Germline values: CDR1 MNHNS, CDR2 SASEGT. The CDR3: CASSEEIAGVSIYNEQFF. The CDR3 DNA sequence: TGTGCCAGCAGTGAAGAGATAGCGGGAGTATCCATTTACAATGAGCAGTTCTTC.

This chain uses TRBV5-1 with TRBJ2-7; TRBD2 matches 13 bases. In germline, CDR1 is SGHRS, CDR2 YFSETQ. This CDR3 spans 18 amino acids. The J segment lost 0 bases and the V segment lost 0 bases, leaving 6 bases of the junction unmatched. CDR3 nucleotide sequence: TGCGCCAGCAGCTTGGATGTGACTAGCGGGGGGTACTCCTACGAGCAGTACTTC. It encodes CASSLDVTSGGYSYEQYF.

The chain carries TRBV19 and TRBJ1-1, with a possible D match to TRBD1 (6 bases). Trimming stripped 7 bases from V and 3 bases from J, with 18 bases between. Germline V lookup: CDR1 LNHDA, CDR2 SQIVND (reference sequence). CDR3 length: 15 residues. The CDR3 here is CASTRTVELYTEAFF. The CDR3 DNA follows: TGTGCCAGTACCAGGACAGTCGAGTTGTACACTGAAGCTTTCTTT.

The rearrangement links TRBV6-5 to TRBJ1-6, with TRBD1 matching 7 bases. With V trimmed by 9 bases and J by 7 bases, 9 bases remained unmatched. CDR3 length equals 14 residues. Germline loops: CDR1 MNHEY, CDR2 SVGAGI. CDR3 amino acids: CASIYRGGNSPLHF. The CDR3 coding sequence is TGTGCCAGTATCTACAGGGGAGGAAATTCACCCCTCCACTTT.

This chain connects TRBV5-1 to TRBJ2-3; unclear D gene. The CDR3 has 15 residues. V was clipped by 2 bases and J by 1 base, with 11 bases between them. The germline V gene encodes CDR1 SGHRS and CDR2 YFSETQ. DNA for the CDR3: TGCGCCAGCAGCTTCGGCGGTCGGGGCACAGATACGCAGTATTTT. This codes for CASSFGGRGTDTQYF.

The chain employs TRBV5-4 and TRBJ2-7, with a tentative D call TRBD2 (7 bases). Germline values: CDR1 SGHNT, CDR2 YYREEE (reference sequence). V was trimmed by 1 base and J by 5 bases, leaving 25 bases between them. The CDR3 consists of 18 residues. Here the CDR3 reads CASSLSGVRRGGHHEQYF. The CDR3, as DNA: TGTGCCAGCAGCTTGAGTGGGGTCAGGCGCGGGGGCCACCACGAGCAGTACTTC.

V and J are TRBV9 and TRBJ1-1; D unresolved. This CDR3 is built from 13 residues. V lost 0 bases and J 5 bases, leaving 8 bases between the germline ends. The germline CDR1 and CDR2 sequences are SGDLS and YYNGEE. CDR3 in amino acids: CASSVAPHTEAFF. As DNA, the CDR3 is TGTGCCAGCAGCGTAGCTCCCCATACTGAAGCTTTCTTT.

This chain connects TRBV3-1 (or the pseudogene TRBV3-2) to TRBJ2-3, with 11 bases matching TRBD2. V lost 3 bases and J lost 7; bases outside the gene matches: 6. The CDR3 is made up of 15 amino acids. Germline CDR1 and CDR2: LGHDT and YNNKEL (reference sequence). The CDR3 coding sequence is TGTGCCAGCAGCCACACCGGGACTAGCGGATATACGCAGTATTTT. Its translation is CASSHTGTSGYTQYF.

The CDR3: CASRRQGRPQETQYF. CDR3 coding DNA: TGTGCCAGCAGACGACAGGGAAGGCCTCAAGAGACCCAGTACTTC. The J gene is TRBJ2-5, the V gene TRBV27; 7 positions agree with TRBD1. J was trimmed by 2 bases and V by 6 bases; bases with no gene match: 9. Germline assignment: CDR1 MNHEY and CDR2 SMNVEV (reference sequence). CDR3 length: 15 amino acids.

The chain carries TRBV27 and TRBJ1-1; possibly TRBD1 for D (5 bases). The CDR3 totals 17 residues. V shed 5 bases and J shed 0 bases, with 19 bases lying between them. Per the germline V gene, CDR1 is MNHEY and CDR2 is SMNVEV (reference sequence). The CDR3 reads CASSTRGRAYLNTEAFF. The CDR3 DNA follows: TGTGCCAGCAGTACCCGAGGCAGGGCTTATCTGAACACTGAAGCTTTCTTT.

The V gene is TRBV10-1, the J gene TRBJ1-5; D is possibly TRBD1 (5 bases). Germline V gene sequence: CDR1 WNHNN, CDR2 SYGVQD (reference sequence). V shed 11 bases and J shed 5 bases, with 19 bases lying between them. CDR3 length equals 14 residues. The CDR3 sequence is CAQPRWGGDQPQHF. The CDR3 nucleotides read TGCGCCCAGCCGCGTTGGGGGGGAGATCAGCCCCAGCATTTT.

This CDR3 reads CASSLAGPHTDTQYF. CDR3 bases: TGTGCCAGCAGTTTAGCGGGACCACACACAGATACGCAGTATTTT. The J gene is TRBJ2-3, the V gene TRBV28, with D possibly being TRBD2 (6 bases). In germline, CDR1 is MDHEN, CDR2 SYDVKM. The CDR3 spans 15 residues. V gave up 2 bases and J gave up 2 bases, with 11 bases separating them.

The V and J genes are TRBV19 and TRBJ1-2; D possibly corresponds to TRBD1 (5 bases). This CDR3 spans 15 amino acids. CDR1 and CDR2 from the germline V gene are LNHDA and SQIVND (reference sequence). V lost 7 bases, J lost 3 bases, and 18 bases lay in between. CDR3 coding DNA: TGTGCCAGTACCACCGGGACGGGATTAGACTATGGCTACACCTTC. It yields the protein CASTTGTGLDYGYTF. Full variable domain (remainder filled in from reference TRBV19 and TRBJ1-2): DGGITQSPKYLFRKEGQNVTLSCEQNLNHDAMYWYRQDPGQGLRLIYYSQIVNDFQKGDIAEGYSVSREKKESFPLTVTSAQKNPTAFYLCASTTGTGLDYGYTFGSGTRLTVV.

The V and J genes are TRBV3-1 (or the pseudogene TRBV3-2) and TRBJ2-1; tentative D call: TRBD2 (5 bases). V was shortened by 2 bases and J by 5 bases, with 13 bases between the two germline ends. The germline CDR1 and CDR2 sequences are LGHDT and YNNKEL (reference sequence). The CDR3 sequence is 15 residues long. The CDR3 DNA reads TGTGCCAGCAGCCAATTGGGTACTAGTCACAATGAGCAGTTCTTC. Its translation: CASSQLGTSHNEQFF.

V and J are TRBV7-8 and TRBJ2-2; D gene unclear. The CDR3 consists of 14 residues. Germline V CDR1 and CDR2: SGHVS, FQNEAQ. V lost 3 bases and J 0 bases, leaving 5 bases between the germline ends. CDR3 in amino acids: CASSFGTNTGELFF. The DNA for the CDR3 is TGTGCCAGCAGCTTTGGTACGAACACCGGGGAGCTGTTTTTT.

The chain couples TRBV18 to TRBJ1-1; D is possibly TRBD1 (6 bases). Germline assignment: CDR1 KGHSH and CDR2 LQKENI. This CDR3 is built from 15 residues. V shed 4 bases and J shed 3 bases, with 15 bases lying between them. This CDR3 reads CASSLRQEGDTEAFF. CDR3 DNA sequence: TGTGCCAGCTCACTTCGACAGGAGGGGGACACTGAAGCTTTCTTT.

The chain couples TRBV28 to TRBJ2-7; D possibly corresponds to TRBD1 (6 bases). V lost 11 bases, J lost 2 bases, and 16 bases lay in between. Germline V CDR1 and CDR2: MDHEN, SYDVKM. The CDR3 totals 13 residues. As DNA, the CDR3 is TGTGCCGGAAAAATCGGGACACCCTACGAGCAGTACTTC. It encodes CAGKIGTPYEQYF.

The DNA for the CDR3 is TGTGCCAGCAGTTACCTCGACAGGGGAGGTTATGGCTACACCTTC. Protein product: CASSYLDRGGYGYTF. This sequence joins TRBV6-2 or TRBV6-3 and TRBJ1-2; 8 bases are shared with TRBD1. V lost 2 bases, J lost 5 bases, and 7 bases stayed unmatched. CDR3 length: 15 amino acids. Germline lookup yields CDR1 MNHEY and CDR2 SVGEGT.

This rearrangement joins TRBV9 to TRBJ2-7, with 10 bases identical to TRBD2. The CDR3 is 16 residues long. Germline V lookup: CDR1 SGDLS, CDR2 YYNGEE. V dropped 2 bases and J dropped 7; count of bases not matched to a gene: 12. CDR3 DNA sequence: TGTGCCAGCAGCGTGACAAATCTAGCGGGAGCGCAAGAGCAGTACTTC. Translating gives CASSVTNLAGAQEQYF.

The rearrangement joins TRBV11-2 to TRBJ2-5, with 14 bases lining up with TRBD2. Germline trimming cut 5 bases from V and 1 base from J; bases unmatched to any gene: 9. Germline V gene sequence: CDR1 SGHAT, CDR2 FQNNGV. The CDR3 sequence is 18 residues long. As DNA, the CDR3 is TGTGCCAGCAGCAAGGGGACTAGCGGGGGTGGGTTCCAAGAGACCCAGTACTTC. This gives the protein CASSKGTSGGGFQETQYF. Using reference TRBV11-2 and TRBJ2-5 for the parts outside the CDR3, the full variable domain is EAGVAQSPRYKIIEKRQSVAFWCNPISGHATLYWYQQILGQGPKLLIQFQNNGVVDDSQLPKDRFSAERLKGVDSTLKIQPAKLEDSAVYLCASSKGTSGGGFQETQYFGPGTRLLVL.

This chain joins TRBV9 and TRBJ2-5, with D hard to call. The germline V gene encodes CDR1 SGDLS and CDR2 YYNGEE. The CDR3 is 14 amino acids. With 0 bases removed from V and 5 bases from J, the gap between germline ends came to 11 bases. The CDR3 spells CASSVGPLGETQYF. In DNA form, the CDR3 reads TGTGCCAGCAGCGTAGGCCCTCTGGGGGAGACCCAGTACTTC.

The chain couples TRBV5-1 to TRBJ1-6; TRBD1 aligns across 9 bases. This CDR3 has 15 amino acids. The V gene end was trimmed by 3 bases and the J gene end by 9 bases; junction bases not matched to a gene: 7. Per germline, CDR1 SGHRS and CDR2 YFSETQ. CDR3 bases: TGCGCCAGCAGCTACCTACAGGGGGCTAGTTCACCCCTCCACTTT. Translated: CASSYLQGASSPLHF.

This clone was found once. The chain joins TRBV24-1 to TRBJ2-1, with 9 bases fitting TRBD2. Trimming removed 6 bases from V and 4 bases from J; junction bases left unmatched: 9. The CDR3 has 16 amino acids. Looked up from germline, CDR1 is KGHDR and CDR2 is SFDVKD. The CDR3 is CATSSAGTSTYNEQFF. The CDR3 bases are TGTGCCACCAGTTCCGCCGGGACTAGCACATACAATGAGCAGTTCTTC.

The chain joins TRBV9 to TRBJ1-1, with D unclear. From germline, CDR1 is SGDLS and CDR2 YYNGEE. V lost 1 base to trimming and J lost 4 bases, with 11 bases between them. The CDR3 loop spans 14 amino acids. The CDR3 bases are TGTGCCAGCAGCGTAAGCCCGGGCGGCACTGAAGCTTTCTTT. Its protein product is CASSVSPGGTEAFF.

The chain combines TRBV6-5 with TRBJ2-3; 8 bases are a match to TRBD2. The germline CDR1 and CDR2 sequences are MNHEY and SVGAGI. The CDR3 totals 14 residues. The V and J ends lost 5 bases and 5 bases, in that order; junction bases with no gene match: 6. CDR3 amino acids: CASSHGGARDTQYF. DNA for the CDR3: TGTGCCAGCAGTCACGGGGGGGCGCGAGATACGCAGTATTTT.

V and J are TRBV3-1 (or the pseudogene TRBV3-2) and TRBJ1-4, with a tentative D call TRBD1 (6 bases). V gave up 7 bases and J gave up 7 bases, with 16 bases separating them. CDR1 is LGHDT and CDR2 is YNNKEL in the germline V gene (reference sequence). CDR3 size: 14 residues. DNA for the CDR3: TGTGCCAGCACCGGGGGGGGCGCGGGTGAAAAACTGTTTTTT. Its translation is CASTGGGAGEKLFF.

This chain uses TRBV7-2 with TRBJ2-3, with a possible D match to TRBD2 (7 bases). The CDR3 extends over 14 amino acids. The germline CDR1 and CDR2 sequences are SGHTA and FQGNSA. V was trimmed by 3 bases and J by 2 bases, leaving 9 bases between them. The DNA for the CDR3 is TGTGCCAGCAGCTTCGGGGGGCTCACAGATACGCAGTATTTT. Its translation is CASSFGGLTDTQYF.

This chain connects TRBV11-2 to TRBJ1-1, with TRBD1 identical over 9 bases. The CDR3 is 16 amino acids. Germline V gene sequence: CDR1 SGHAT, CDR2 FQNNGV. Trimming took 5 bases from V and 6 from J; bases not matched to a gene: 13. The CDR3 region is CASSARGDREIAEAFF. The CDR3 nucleotides read TGTGCCAGCAGCGCAAGGGGGGACAGGGAAATCGCTGAAGCTTTCTTT.